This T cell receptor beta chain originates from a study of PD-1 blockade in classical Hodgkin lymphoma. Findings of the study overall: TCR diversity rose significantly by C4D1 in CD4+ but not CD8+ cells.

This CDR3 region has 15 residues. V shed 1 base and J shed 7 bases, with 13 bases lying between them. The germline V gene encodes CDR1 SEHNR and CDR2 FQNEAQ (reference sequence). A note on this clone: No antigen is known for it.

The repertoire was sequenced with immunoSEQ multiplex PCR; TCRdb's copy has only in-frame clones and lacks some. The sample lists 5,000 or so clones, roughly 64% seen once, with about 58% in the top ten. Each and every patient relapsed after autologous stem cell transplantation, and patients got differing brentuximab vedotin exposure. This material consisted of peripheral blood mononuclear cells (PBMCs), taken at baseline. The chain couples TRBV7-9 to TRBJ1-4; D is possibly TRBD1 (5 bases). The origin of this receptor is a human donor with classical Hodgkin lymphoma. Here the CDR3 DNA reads TGTGCCAGCAGCTTAGGAAGGGGTATTGGTGAAAAACTGTTTTTT. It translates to CASSLGRGIGEKLFF.